This T cell receptor beta chain is from a study of cytomegalovirus exposure and HLA in healthy donors. Study-level findings and limits: Reportedly, fewer N-insertions than the approximately 700-donor mean appeared in an Asian-associated ancestry cluster in a later analysis. A later analysis reported that several of the most significant clusters appeared to be linked to common viral pathogens, among them Epstein-Barr virus. Altogether, 150 to 200 TCR beta chains were recorded as cytomegalovirus-associated.

Notes on this clone: Its antigen remains unidentified.

V shed 5 bases and J 2 bases; nucleotides not matched to a gene: 4. Germline V lookup: CDR1 SGHTA, CDR2 FQGNSA. The CDR3 loop spans 14 amino acids. Primers: 60 Vbeta forward and 13 Jbeta reverse. The protocol was immunoSEQ multiplex PCR, while the TCRdb copy is restricted to in-frame clones and leaves out a portion. The table for this sample gives more than 40,000 clones. Material for sequencing was PBMCs. This chain links TRBV7-2 with TRBJ2-7; 9 positions agree with TRBD1. This clonotype was obtained from a man between 35 and 55 years old in good health and CMV-seropositive. CDR3 nucleotide sequence: TGTGCCAGCAGCCCCCGGACAGGGGCCTACGAGCAGTACTTC. It yields the protein CASSPRTGAYEQYF.